This T cell receptor (beta chain) was captured by sequencing in a study of blood T cell repertoires in COVID-19. Those enrolled, adults aged roughly 18 to 90 years, came from fewer than 25 US areas. Two negative PCRs, clearance, or symptom resolution were required of recovered Cohort 3 donors. This CDR3 has 15 residues. Germline V gene sequence: CDR1 SEHNR, CDR2 FQNEAQ (reference sequence). V gave up 2 bases and J gave up 5 bases; unmatched junction bases: 5. In the original processing: By means of reference gene primer amplification, nucleated cell counts were estimated. Sequencing was performed with immunoSEQ multiplex PCR; in TCRdb, only in-frame clones are kept and a portion is missing. V and J calls plus clone size are reproduced from that table; the DNA served to infer D and trimming. This table has 250,000 or so clones, about 84% appearing once.

The J gene is TRBJ2-5, the V gene TRBV7-9, with TRBD2 identical over 10 bases. The sample was PBMCs or T cells enriched from blood (not recorded which). The TCR sequence derives from a man aged 55 to 70 who had recovered from COVID-19. Here the CDR3 reads CASSLQRGGRETQYF. The CDR3 DNA sequence: TGTGCCAGCAGCTTACAGCGGGGGGGCCGTGAGACCCAGTACTTC.